Shown below are 5 T cell receptor beta chains from a single sample sequenced in a study of blood T cell repertoires in COVID-19. Clones were read by immunoSEQ multiplex PCR, and TCRdb kept only the in-frame ones, dropping some. This sample has about 240,000 clones, with roughly nine tenths found just once. Sequencing was carried out using peripheral blood. The source is a man in his sixties with acute or convalescent COVID-19.

This chain joins TRBV2 and TRBJ2-7; D gene unclear. The germline CDR1 and CDR2 sequences are SNHLY and FYNNEI. The V end lost 6 bases, the J end lost 0 bases, and 12 bases lay between the germline ends. This CDR3 contains 14 residues. The CDR3 loop is CASRIGSSSYEQYF. The CDR3 nucleotides are TGTGCCAGCAGAATCGGGTCGAGCTCCTACGAGCAGTACTTC. The full variable domain, rest sourced from reference TRBV2 and TRBJ2-7, is EPEVTQTPSHQVTQMGQEVILRCVPISNHLYFYWYRQILGQKVEFLVSFYNNEISEKSEIFDDQFSVERPDGSNFTLKIRSTKLEDSAMYFCASRIGSSSYEQYFGPGTRLTVT.

The gene calls are TRBV10-3 and TRBJ1-2; 10 bases are a match to TRBD1. This CDR3 is 14 amino acids long. The trim removed 10 bases at V and 8 bases at J, leaving 13 bases unmatched. Germline CDR1 and CDR2: ENHRY and SYGVKD. CDR3 residues: CATLSGTGVDGYTF. The CDR3 region has the DNA TGTGCCACACTTTCCGGGACAGGGGTAGACGGCTACACCTTC.

The rearrangement links TRBV5-6 to TRBJ2-1, with TRBD2 matching over 7 bases. The CDR3 covers 19 residues. Germline assignment: CDR1 SGHDT and CDR2 YYEEEE. V lost 2 bases, J lost 0 bases, and 14 bases stayed unmatched. The CDR3 DNA sequence: TGTGCCAGCAGCTTTATTATCGGTAGCGGGCCTAGCTCCTACAATGAGCAGTTCTTC. Its protein product is CASSFIIGSGPSSYNEQFF.

The J gene is TRBJ2-1, the V gene TRBV6-2 or TRBV6-3; TRBD2 agrees at 9 bases. The CDR3 has 17 amino acids. The ends lost 5 bases at V and 4 bases at J; junction bases unmatched: 12. CDR1 is MNHEY, CDR2 SVGEGT, per germline. CDR3 nucleotide sequence: TGTGCCAGCAGTGTACGACTAGCGGACTGGGGTTACAATGAGCAGTTCTTC. Protein: CASSVRLADWGYNEQFF.

This clone was seen just once. The J gene is TRBJ1-4, the V gene TRBV2, with 10 bases aligning to TRBD1. The junction had 5 bases not matched to a gene; V was cut back by 5 bases and J by 8 bases. Germline V gives CDR1 SNHLY, CDR2 FYNNEI. The CDR3 extends over 14 amino acids. The CDR3 sequence is CASSRQGAGEKLFF. For the CDR3, the DNA is TGTGCCAGCAGTAGACAGGGGGCGGGCGAAAAACTGTTTTTT.